These T cell receptor beta chains were read from a single sample in a study of blood T cell repertoires in COVID-19. The table came from immunoSEQ multiplex PCR; TCRdb's copy has only in-frame clones and leaves some out. The table has a few hundred thousand clones, 85% to 90% seen once. Sequenced sample: peripheral blood. Source of these receptors: a man aged 60-69 years with acute or convalescent COVID-19. The CDR3 runs from the conserved cysteine through the conserved F or W. D genes are given only for firm matches.

D gene,V gene,J gene,CDR3 protein,CDR3 DNA
NA,TRBV27,TRBJ2-7,CASGPSGYEQYF,TGTGCCAGTGGGCCCTCGGGGTACGAGCAGTACTTC
NA,TRBV15,TRBJ2-5,CATSRDLATQETQYF,TGTGCCACCAGCAGAGATTTAGCGACCCAAGAGACCCAGTACTTC
NA,TRBV7-9,TRBJ1-4,CASSPRGGENEKLFF,TGTGCCAGCAGCCCCCGGGGCGGGGAGAATGAAAAACTGTTTTTT
NA,TRBV27,TRBJ2-7,CASRGLKGAYEQYF,TGTGCCAGCAGGGGGTTGAAGGGGGCCTACGAGCAGTACTTC
TRBD1,TRBV28,TRBJ1-1,CASIPQTGVGTEAFF,TGTGCCAGCATACCACAGACAGGGGTTGGCACTGAAGCTTTCTTT
TRBD2,TRBV5-1,TRBJ2-7,CASSSSGARYEQYF,TGCGCCAGCAGCTCCAGCGGGGCTCGGTACGAGCAGTACTTC
TRBD2,TRBV19,TRBJ2-1,CASSMGLAVSYNEQFF,TGTGCCAGTAGTATGGGACTAGCGGTTTCCTACAATGAGCAGTTCTTC
NA,TRBV27,TRBJ2-7,CASSLSPSYEQYF,TGTGCCAGCAGTTTATCCCCCAGCTACGAGCAGTACTTC
NA,TRBV4-2,TRBJ2-7,CASSQDIRERYEQYF,TGTGCCAGCAGCCAAGATATCCGGGAACGCTACGAGCAGTACTTC
TRBD1,TRBV12-3/TRBV12-4,TRBJ1-2,CASSLTGDGYTF,TGTGCCAGCAGTTTGACAGGGGATGGCTACACCTTC
TRBD2,TRBV28,TRBJ2-7,CASSLSSGRAGEQYF,TGTGCCAGCAGTTTGTCTAGCGGGAGGGCCGGAGAGCAGTACTTC
NA,TRBV5-1,TRBJ1-1,CASSSVGAPEAFF,TGCGCCAGCAGCTCCGTGGGGGCTCCCGAAGCTTTCTTT
TRBD1,TRBV30,TRBJ1-2,CAWGRGHAIYGYTF,TGTGCCTGGGGGAGGGGGCACGCGATCTATGGCTACACCTTC
TRBD2,TRBV25-1,TRBJ2-3,CASSEMGLAGITDTQYF,TGTGCCAGCAGTGAAATGGGACTAGCGGGAATTACAGATACGCAGTATTTT
TRBD2,TRBV11-3,TRBJ2-1,CASTPGGGRAVREQFF,TGTGCCAGCACCCCCGGAGGCGGGAGGGCGGTCCGTGAGCAGTTCTTC
NA,TRBV12-3/TRBV12-4,TRBJ2-1,CASSLAGGNEQFF,TGTGCCAGCAGTTTAGCGGGGGGCAATGAGCAGTTCTTC
TRBD1,TRBV28,TRBJ1-2,CASSLPPGTGAGYTF,TGTGCCAGCAGCCTCCCTCCCGGGACAGGGGCCGGCTACACCTTC
NA,TRBV28,TRBJ1-1,CASSLPGHIRGGTEAFF,TGTGCCAGCAGTTTACCGGGACACATCCGAGGGGGCACTGAAGCTTTCTTT
TRBD1,TRBV9,TRBJ1-3,CASSAKQGAESGNTIYF,TGTGCCAGCAGCGCCAAACAGGGGGCGGAAAGTGGAAACACCATATATTTT